This TCR beta chain comes out of a study of spatial heterogeneity in lung cancer. Across the study: TCR and UMI combinations that were unique each appeared, on average, more than ten times in raw reads.

TCRdb reanalysed the 5' RACE reads using MiXCR and keeps one entry per CDR3 protein. In the table there are about 40,000 distinct CDR3 sequences, less than 5.5% of which are singletons. The CDR3 is 14 amino acids. Trimming removed 2 bases from V and 1 base from J, with 8 bases in between. Per the germline V gene, CDR1 is SGHTA and CDR2 is FQGTGA. Notes on this clonotype: Its cognate antigen is unknown.

The sample's time point: sample taken at primary tumor resection. Unsorted whole RNA samples from tumor, nontumor lung or frozen PBMC were sequenced. Patients with untreated early-stage non-small cell lung cancer, numbering 72, were the donors. General study results and limits: More often at tumor resection than at routine follow-up, ubiquitous expanded tumor TCRs were detected in the blood.

This chain connects TRBV7-3 to TRBJ1-1; the D gene is possibly TRBD1 (5 bases). The sequencing used PBMCs, collected at surgery. The sequence was obtained from a female donor with early-stage non-small cell lung cancer. DNA for the CDR3: TGTGCCAGCAGCTTAGGCAGGGCGAACACTGAAGCTTTCTTT. Protein product: CASSLGRANTEAFF.